This TCR beta chain originates from a study of OX40 agonist ivuxolimab in advanced cancers. Broadly, across the study: Ivuxolimab was an agonistic, fully human IgG2 monoclonal antibody directed against OX40 (CD134), a costimulatory receptor. Three dose-escalation patients achieved partial responses, one with hepatocellular carcinoma and two with cutaneous melanoma. The dose-escalation cohort was 80% to 90% male with a mean age of roughly 60 years, ranging from roughly 20 to 80. Prior anti-PD-1, anti-PD-L1 or anti-CTLA-4 therapy was permitted, and checkpoint inhibitors had been received by 30% to 40% of dose-escalation patients. The paper covers the monotherapy dose-escalation part of the phase I ivuxolimab trial, which included N ≈ 50 patients. The purpose of peripheral TCRbeta sequencing was to test whether ivuxolimab changed TCR sequence diversity and led to clonal T-cell expansion. Of the 50 or so patients in dose escalation, about 20 had hepatocellular carcinoma, about 15 had melanoma, 9 had renal cell carcinoma and 9 had head and neck cancer. Intravenous ivuxolimab was administered to patients every 2 weeks at six dose levels: 0.01, 0.1, 0.3, 1.5, 3 and 10 mg/kg. Results the study describes overall, beyond this receptor: After ivuxolimab, more expanded clones were found on average in CD8+ T cells than in CD4+ T cells. Low levels of normalized T-cell clonal expansion were also seen in some nonresponding patients. Clonal expansion of both CD4+ and CD8+ blood T cells was observed from baseline to week 6 at doses 0.1 to 3.0 mg/kg. Partial responders in the 0.1-3.0 mg/kg groups had among the lowest normalized peripheral clonal expansion, especially among CD8+ T cells. The antigen specificity of the peripheral T cells that underwent clonal expansion was not determined.

Genomic DNA was isolated from the sorted cells so that the TCRbeta CDR3 region could be sequenced. The immunoSEQ Assay was used to sequence the TCRbeta CDR3 regions. Here the immuneACCESS table is served through TCRdb, limited to in-frame sequences with V and J called. Missing clones are a known gap in these copies; in checked studies unresolved V genes cover under half, and the rest lacks a known reason. The sample includes 25,000 to 40,000 clones, with roughly 84% observed a single time. Approximately 21% of the sample is taken by the ten largest. To note about this clone: The antigen it recognizes is unknown. Within one base of it there is no much larger clone, and no base qualities were kept.

The trial excluded patients who had a history of autoimmune disease or were on systemic immunosuppression. Peripheral blood for TCR sequencing was collected from all dose cohorts at baseline, on cycle 4 day 1, and on cycle 7 day 1. The samples were drawn from a first-in-human, open-label, multicenter phase I dose-escalation trial of ivuxolimab. Adults with locally advanced or metastatic head and neck squamous cell, hepatocellular, melanoma or renal cell carcinoma were enrolled in the trial. CD4+ and CD8+ T cells were sorted separately from peripheral blood before TCR sequencing. Sequenced here: CD4+ or CD8+ T cells sorted from blood, sampled in a trial of the OX40 agonist ivuxolimab. The receptor was isolated from an adult with an advanced solid tumor such as melanoma, head and neck, liver or kidney cancer.

CDR3 region: CASSPGQGYTGELFF. The nucleotides are TGTGCCAGCAGTCCGGGACAGGGTTACACCGGGGAGCTGTTTTTT. This receptor chain uses TRBV6-6 and TRBJ2-2; 9 junctional bases match TRBD1. Including cysteine and phenylalanine, the CDR3 has 15 amino acids. Only CDR3 DNA is held: 45 bases, read in frame from base 1. After removal of 5 bases from V and 3 bases from J, the junction retains 4 bases not matched to a gene. The germline V gene (reference sequence) provides CDR1 MNHNY and CDR2 SVGAGI.